This T cell receptor beta chain comes out of a study of blood T cells in healthy people across ages. About this clonotype: Its matching antigen is unknown.

Combining a sample-barcoded 5' primer with a J-beta primer mix, a second PCR ran for roughly 7 to 12 cycles. MiXCR was run by TCRdb on the 5' RACE reads, yielding one entry per CDR3 protein. This table holds 600,000 to 1,000,000 distinct CDR3 sequences, roughly 64% found once. Donors ranged from about 6 to 90 years old and were healthy Caucasians in Russia. Study-level findings and limits: A greater number of naive CD4+ cells and higher diversity distinguished long-lived donors from aged donors.

Germline V gene sequence: CDR1 LNHNV, CDR2 YYDKDF (reference sequence). V lost 1 base to trimming and J lost 3 bases, with 13 bases between them. The length of the CDR3 is 16 residues. This TCR derives from a man between 25 and 39 years old in good health. Sequencing was carried out using blood. This chain links TRBV15 with TRBJ2-1; D is unclear. For the CDR3, the DNA is TGTGCCACCAGCAGAGCTACGGGCCTTTTCTACAATGAGCAGTTCTTC. Residues: CATSRATGLFYNEQFF.